This is a list of T cell receptor beta chains from one sample in a study of OX40 agonist ivuxolimab in advanced cancers. This table comes from immunoSEQ multiplex PCR, and its TCRdb copy is limited to in-frame clones, with some not included. The table has approximately 50,000 clones, around nine tenths seen once. The material was CD4+ or CD8+ T cells sorted from blood, obtained in a trial of the OX40 agonist ivuxolimab. Every receptor here comes from an adult with an advanced solid tumor such as melanoma, head and neck, liver or kidney cancer. The CDR3 runs from the conserved cysteine through the conserved F or W. A D gene is named only where the DNA matches it firmly. Rows may omit the clone size; those that give it use once, few, many or a size class.

clone_size j_call d_call v_call cdr3_aa cdr3_nt
NA TRBJ1-1 TRBD1 TRBV19 CASRRPGQENTEAFF TGTGCCAGTAGAAGACCGGGACAGGAGAACACTGAAGCTTTCTTT
NA TRBJ1-1 NA TRBV7-3 CASSLGRGVCDTEAFF TGTGCCAGCAGCTTAGGCCGGGGGGTCTGCGACACTGAAGCTTTCTTT
NA TRBJ1-1 NA TRBV14 CASSRYLTANTEAFF TGTGCCAGCAGCCGGTATCTCACGGCGAACACTGAAGCTTTCTTT
NA TRBJ2-1 NA TRBV25-1 CASSEGLAEQFF TGTGCCAGCAGTGAGGGGCTAGCCGAGCAGTTCTTC
NA TRBJ2-2 NA TRBV21-1 CASSKFGTDPSTNTGELFF TGTGCCAGCAGCAAATTCGGGACAGACCCCTCGACGAACACCGGGGAGCTGTTTTTT
NA TRBJ2-2 NA TRBV6-6 CASSAGVTGELFF TGTGCCAGCAGCGCAGGGGTCACCGGGGAGCTGTTTTTT
NA TRBJ2-5 TRBD1 TRBV2 CASGDRTVQETQYF TGTGCCAGCGGGGACAGAACCGTCCAAGAGACCCAGTACTTC
NA TRBJ1-2 NA TRBV9 CASSVDQGNYGYTF TGTGCCAGCAGCGTAGATCAGGGTAACTATGGCTACACCTTC
few TRBJ2-7 TRBD1 TRBV5-1 CASSLGGTGDHEQYF TGCGCCAGCAGCTTGGGGGGGACAGGGGACCACGAGCAGTACTTC
NA TRBJ2-5 TRBD2 TRBV10-3 CAISEAGGWETQYF TGTGCCATCAGTGAGGCGGGAGGCTGGGAGACCCAGTACTTC
NA TRBJ2-2 NA TRBV7-6 CASSLEGQNTGELFF TGTGCCAGCAGCTTAGAGGGACAGAACACCGGGGAGCTGTTTTTT
NA TRBJ1-1 TRBD1 TRBV5-4 CASSNRGGTNEAFF TGTGCCAGCAGTAACAGGGGGGGAACAAATGAAGCTTTCTTT
NA TRBJ2-6 NA TRBV19 CASTSIRGGANVLTF TGTGCCAGTACCTCGATAAGGGGTGGGGCCAACGTCCTGACTTTC
once TRBJ2-1 TRBD2 TRBV11-3 CASSFQNSGRRSGEQFF TGTGCCAGCAGCTTCCAGAATAGCGGGAGGAGATCCGGTGAGCAGTTCTTC
NA TRBJ2-5 TRBD2 TRBV7-3 CASSLGGGKETQYF TGTGCCAGCAGCTTAGGGGGAGGGAAAGAGACCCAGTACTTC
NA TRBJ2-1 NA TRBV6-5 CASSYGFGSSYNEQFF TGTGCCAGCAGTTACGGGTTTGGGAGCTCCTACAATGAGCAGTTCTTC
NA TRBJ1-2 TRBD1 TRBV5-1 CASSRGGTGEAYTF TGCGCCAGCTCGCGGGGTGGGACAGGGGAGGCCTACACCTTC
NA TRBJ1-1 TRBD1 TRBV6-1 CASTRTGGYTEAFF TGTGCCAGCACCCGGACAGGGGGGTACACTGAAGCTTTCTTT
NA TRBJ2-2 NA TRBV28 CASKLSDTGELFF TGTGCCAGCAAACTGAGCGACACCGGGGAGCTGTTTTTT
NA TRBJ2-7 TRBD1 TRBV6-1 CASSLTRTGSYEQYF TGTGCCAGCAGTCTGACCCGGACAGGCTCCTACGAGCAGTACTTC
NA TRBJ2-3 TRBD2 TRBV9 CASSGNIEGREITDTQYF TGTGCCAGCAGCGGTAACATCGAGGGGCGGGAGATCACAGATACGCAGTATTTT
few TRBJ1-2 NA TRBV6-1 CASTTRNIPPLGYTF TGTGCCAGCACCACGAGAAACATTCCTCCTTTGGGCTACACCTTC
NA TRBJ2-5 TRBD2 TRBV29-1 CSGGAGTSGLTQYF TGCAGCGGTGGGGCCGGGACTAGCGGTTTGACCCAGTACTTC
NA TRBJ2-2 NA TRBV11-3 CASSDGIQNTGELFF TGTGCCAGCAGCGACGGGATTCAGAACACCGGGGAGCTGTTTTTT
many TRBJ1-5 NA TRBV5-5 CASSPGGARGNQPQHF TGTGCCAGCAGCCCGGGTGGGGCGCGGGGCAATCAGCCCCAGCATTTT
few TRBJ2-7 TRBD1 TRBV30 CAWGRDSYEQYF TGTGCCTGGGGCCGGGACAGCTACGAGCAGTACTTC
NA TRBJ2-1 TRBD2 TRBV7-9 CASSLVGNSGISYNEQFF TGTGCCAGCAGCTTAGTCGGGAATAGCGGGATCTCCTACAATGAGCAGTTCTTC
NA TRBJ1-4 TRBD1 TRBV7-6 CASSLTGPNEKLFF TGTGCCAGCAGCCTGACAGGGCCTAATGAAAAACTGTTTTTT
NA TRBJ1-1 NA TRBV27 CASSFHKVISNTEAFF TGTGCCAGCAGTTTCCACAAGGTTATTTCGAACACTGAAGCTTTCTTT
NA TRBJ2-1 NA TRBV11-1 CASSLYGGSYNEQFF TGTGCCAGCAGCTTATATGGGGGGTCCTACAATGAGCAGTTCTTC
NA TRBJ2-1 TRBD2 TRBV4-1 CASSRGLAGVSSYNEQFF TGCGCCAGCAGCCGAGGACTAGCGGGTGTTAGCTCCTACAATGAGCAGTTCTTC
NA TRBJ2-2 TRBD2 TRBV4-1 CASSQDPGGAANTGELFF TGCGCCAGCAGCCAAGATCCCGGGGGGGCCGCGAACACCGGGGAGCTGTTTTTT
NA TRBJ2-1 NA TRBV29-1 CSVLDPGMDEQFF TGCAGCGTTCTAGACCCGGGGATGGATGAGCAGTTCTTC
NA TRBJ2-5 TRBD1 TRBV10-2 CASSGQGQTQYF TGCGCCAGCAGTGGACAGGGTCAGACCCAGTACTTC
NA TRBJ2-3 TRBD1 TRBV2 CASGTGGTDTQYF TGTGCCAGCGGGACAGGGGGTACAGATACGCAGTATTTT
NA TRBJ1-5 NA TRBV4-1 CASSQEDVAVPQHF TGCGCCAGCAGCCAAGAGGACGTAGCAGTACCCCAGCATTTT
NA TRBJ2-3 NA TRBV6-1 CASSGTPGRGVDTQYF TGTGCCAGCAGTGGAACACCGGGGAGGGGGGTTGATACGCAGTATTTT
NA TRBJ1-5 NA TRBV19 CASSPITGAGSNQPQHF TGTGCCAGTAGTCCGATTACGGGGGCCGGGAGCAATCAGCCCCAGCATTTT
NA TRBJ1-2 TRBD1 TRBV6-1 CASSAPWGQGFGYTF TGTGCCAGCAGTGCCCCTTGGGGACAGGGCTTCGGCTACACCTTC
NA TRBJ1-5 NA TRBV19 CASSTGLNQPQHF TGTGCCAGTAGTACGGGACTTAATCAGCCCCAGCATTTT